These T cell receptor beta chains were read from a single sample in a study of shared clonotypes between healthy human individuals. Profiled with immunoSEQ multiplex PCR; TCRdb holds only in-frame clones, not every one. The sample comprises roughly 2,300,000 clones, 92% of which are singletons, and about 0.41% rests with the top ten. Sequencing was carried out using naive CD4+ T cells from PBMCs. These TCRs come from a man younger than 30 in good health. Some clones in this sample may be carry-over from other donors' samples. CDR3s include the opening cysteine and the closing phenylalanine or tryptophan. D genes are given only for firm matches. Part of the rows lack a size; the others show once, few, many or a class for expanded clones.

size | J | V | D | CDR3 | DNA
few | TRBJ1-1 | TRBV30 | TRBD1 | CAWRRQGAIAFF | TGTGCCTGGAGAAGACAGGGGGCTATCGCTTTCTTT
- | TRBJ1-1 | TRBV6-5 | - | CASGWTAEAFF | TGTGCCAGCGGATGGACAGCCGAAGCTTTCTTT
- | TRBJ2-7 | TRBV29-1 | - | CSVLPNPITGKPAHEQYF | TGCAGCGTTCTCCCGAATCCGATCACAGGGAAGCCTGCGCACGAGCAGTACTTC
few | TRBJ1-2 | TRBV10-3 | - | CAINIDRSEGYTF | TGTGCCATCAACATTGACAGGAGCGAAGGCTACACCTTC
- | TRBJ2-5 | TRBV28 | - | CASSRGSETQYF | TGTGCCAGCAGCCGGGGGTCGGAGACCCAGTACTTC
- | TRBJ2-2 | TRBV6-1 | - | CASSEAPTSNTGELFF | TGTGCCAGCAGTGAAGCGCCTACTTCGAACACCGGGGAGCTGTTTTTT
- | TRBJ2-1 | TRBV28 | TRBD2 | CASSGLFGLAAHNEQFF | TGTGCCAGCAGTGGCTTGTTCGGACTAGCGGCACACAATGAGCAGTTCTTC
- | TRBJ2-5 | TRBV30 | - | CAWSVRATGRRETQYF | TGTGCCTGGAGTGTACGGGCCACGGGGCGCCGAGAGACCCAGTACTTC
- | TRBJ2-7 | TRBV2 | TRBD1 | CASRTDRAYEQYF | TGTGCCAGCAGGACGGACAGGGCCTACGAGCAGTACTTC
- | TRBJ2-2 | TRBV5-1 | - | CASSLQLRPAPGELFF | TGCGCCAGCAGCTTACAACTTCGACCAGCGCCGGGGGAGCTGTTTTTT
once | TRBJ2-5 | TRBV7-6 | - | CASSLSEAQETQYF | TGTGCCAGCAGCTTAAGCGAGGCCCAAGAGACCCAGTACTTC
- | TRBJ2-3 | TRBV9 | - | CASSAQTTDTQYF | TGTGCCAGCAGCGCCCAAACAACAGATACGCAGTATTTT
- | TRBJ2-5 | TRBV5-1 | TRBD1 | CASSVGQGQETQYF | TGCGCCAGCAGCGTCGGACAGGGACAAGAGACCCAGTACTTC
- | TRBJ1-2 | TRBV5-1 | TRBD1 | CASSLSGQANYGYTF | TGCGCCAGCAGCTTGTCGGGACAGGCTAACTATGGCTACACCTTC
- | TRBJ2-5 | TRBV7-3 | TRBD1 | CASSSGRTGGQETQYF | TGTGCCAGCAGTTCAGGAAGGACAGGGGGTCAAGAGACCCAGTACTTC
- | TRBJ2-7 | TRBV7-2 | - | CASSLARDYEQYF | TGTGCCAGCAGCTTAGCCCGCGATTACGAGCAGTACTTC
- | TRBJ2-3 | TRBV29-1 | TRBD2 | CSVASPPGRGTDTQYF | TGCAGCGTTGCCTCACCTCCCGGGAGGGGCACAGATACGCAGTATTTT
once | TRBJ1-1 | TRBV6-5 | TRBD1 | CASSFRGSETEAFF | TGTGCCAGCAGTTTCAGGGGGTCTGAGACTGAAGCTTTCTTT
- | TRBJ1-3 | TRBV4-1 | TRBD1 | CASSQQQGVPGNTIYF | TGCGCCAGCAGCCAACAACAGGGGGTTCCCGGAAACACCATATATTTT
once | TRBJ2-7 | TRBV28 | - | CATGEYYEQYF | TGTGCCACGGGGGAGTACTACGAGCAGTACTTC
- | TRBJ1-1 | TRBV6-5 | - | CASRLKLNTEAFF | TGTGCCAGCAGGCTCAAGCTGAACACTGAAGCTTTCTTT
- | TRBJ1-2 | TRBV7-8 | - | CASSPETDYGYTF | TGTGCCAGCAGCCCCGAGACCGATTATGGCTACACCTTC
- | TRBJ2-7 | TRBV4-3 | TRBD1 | CASSRWAGQGASYEQYF | TGCGCCAGCAGCCGGTGGGCGGGGCAGGGGGCTTCCTACGAGCAGTACTTC
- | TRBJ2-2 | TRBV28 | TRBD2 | CAAGLAGGNTGELFF | TGTGCCGCCGGCCTAGCGGGAGGTAACACCGGGGAGCTGTTTTTT
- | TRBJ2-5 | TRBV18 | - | CASSQGFQETQYF | TGTGCCAGCTCACAGGGGTTTCAGGAGACCCAGTACTTC
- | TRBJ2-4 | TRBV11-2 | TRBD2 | CATQAGGAKNIQYF | TGTGCAACCCAGGCGGGAGGGGCCAAAAACATTCAGTACTTC
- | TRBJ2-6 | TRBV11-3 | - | CASSLDSNVLTF | TGTGCCAGCAGCTTAGACTCCAACGTCCTGACTTTC
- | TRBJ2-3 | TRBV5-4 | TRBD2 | CASRAGTSMGTDTQYF | TGTGCCAGCAGGGCCGGGACTAGCATGGGCACAGATACGCAGTATTTT
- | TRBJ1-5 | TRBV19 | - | CASSYLGSNQPQHF | TGTGCCAGTAGTTATCTGGGGAGCAATCAGCCCCAGCATTTT
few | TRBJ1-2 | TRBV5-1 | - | CASSLGGRAYGYTF | TGCGCCAGCAGCTTGGGTGGGCGCGCCTATGGCTACACCTTC
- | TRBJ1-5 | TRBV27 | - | CASSPLGPNQPQHF | TGTGCCAGCAGTCCTCTGGGTCCCAATCAGCCCCAGCATTTT
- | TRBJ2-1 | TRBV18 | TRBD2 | CASSPREGRNEQFF | TGTGCCAGCTCACCGCGGGAGGGCCGGAATGAGCAGTTCTTC
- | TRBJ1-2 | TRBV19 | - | CASSIQDFNYGYTF | TGTGCCAGTAGTATACAGGATTTTAACTATGGCTACACCTTC
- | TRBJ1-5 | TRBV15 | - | CATSRERHQPQHF | TGTGCCACCAGCAGAGAGCGCCATCAGCCCCAGCATTTT
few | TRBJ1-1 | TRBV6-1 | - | CASSEATEAFF | TGTGCCAGCAGTGAAGCGACTGAAGCTTTCTTT
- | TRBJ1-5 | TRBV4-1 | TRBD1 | CASSQTGGAVNQPQHF | TGTGCCAGCAGCCAGACAGGGGGCGCCGTTAATCAGCCCCAGCATTTT
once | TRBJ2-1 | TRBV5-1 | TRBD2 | CASSLGLAGDEQFF | TGCGCCAGCAGCTTAGGACTAGCGGGGGATGAGCAGTTCTTC
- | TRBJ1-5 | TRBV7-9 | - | CASSLINQPQHF | TGTGCCAGCAGCTTGATCAATCAGCCCCAGCATTTT
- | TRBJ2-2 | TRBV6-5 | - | CASSLRAWAGELFF | TGTGCCAGCAGCCTACGGGCCTGGGCCGGGGAGCTGTTTTTT
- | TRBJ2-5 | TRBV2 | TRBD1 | CASRGRAGGRETQYF | TGTGCCAGCAGGGGTAGGGCAGGGGGCCGAGAGACCCAGTACTTC
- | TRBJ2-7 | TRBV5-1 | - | CASSLGREEQYF | TGCGCCAGCAGCTTGGGTCGAGAGGAGCAGTACTTC
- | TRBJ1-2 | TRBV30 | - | CAWSKGQGLLLGSPNNGYTF | TGTGCCTGGAGTAAGGGGCAGGGGCTCCTCTTAGGCTCCCCGAATAATGGCTACACCTTC
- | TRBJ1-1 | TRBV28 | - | CASSVLGTEAFF | TGTGCCAGCAGTGTACTTGGCACTGAAGCTTTCTTT
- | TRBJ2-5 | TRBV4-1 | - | CASSQDFRGRAETQYF | TGCGCCAGCAGCCAAGATTTTAGGGGGAGGGCCGAGACCCAGTACTTC
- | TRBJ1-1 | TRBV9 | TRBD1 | CASSTTGANTEAFF | TGTGCCAGCAGCACGACAGGGGCTAACACTGAAGCTTTCTTT
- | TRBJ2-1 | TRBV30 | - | CACRPLTREQFF | TGTGCCTGCCGTCCCCTAACGCGCGAGCAGTTCTTC
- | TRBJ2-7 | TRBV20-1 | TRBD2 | CRTSGFYEQYF | TGCCGTACTAGCGGATTCTACGAGCAGTACTTC
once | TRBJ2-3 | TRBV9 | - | CASSPQEGRVGDTQYF | TGTGCCAGCAGCCCACAGGAGGGCCGGGTGGGAGATACGCAGTATTTT
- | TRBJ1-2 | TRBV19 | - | CASSRTVYGYTF | TGTGCCAGTAGTAGGACAGTCTATGGCTACACCTTC
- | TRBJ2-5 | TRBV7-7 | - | CASSLGGPGATQYF | TGTGCCAGCAGCTTAGGGGGACCCGGGGCGACCCAGTACTTC
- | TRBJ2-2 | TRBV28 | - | CASSRPAAGELFF | TGTGCCAGCAGTCGTCCGGCGGCCGGGGAGCTGTTTTTT